What follows are 2 T cell receptor beta chains derived from one specimen sequenced in a study of regulatory T cells in long-lasting Graves disease. Combining iRepertoire HTBI primers with Arm-PCR of CDR3 regions, the authors built TCR beta libraries. One entry per CDR3 protein results from TCRdb running MiXCR on the multiplex PCR reads. The profile shows 370,000 or so distinct CDR3 sequences, 16% of them singletons. This sample's time point: newly diagnosed GD, antithyroid drugs for less than 3 months. RNA extracted from PBMCs served as the sequencing template. These data are also associated with another study on T cells in Graves' hyperthyroidism and ophthalmopathy.

This material consisted of peripheral blood mononuclear cells (PBMCs), taken at new diagnosis, from a patient treated with antithyroid drugs. These receptors were obtained from a woman between 18 and 29 years old with Graves disease.

Ten or more counts support this clonotype. The chain joins TRBV7-9 to TRBJ2-5; D remains unclear. Germline assignment: CDR1 SEHNR and CDR2 FQNEAQ (reference sequence). Trimming took off 3 bases at V and 3 bases at J, with 8 bases between the two ends. The CDR3 spans 13 residues. The CDR3 protein is CASSFRQEETQYF. The DNA for the CDR3 is TGTGCCAGCAGCTTTAGGCAGGAAGAGACCCAGTACTTC.

This clonotype was seen many times. One junction end disagrees with the germline gene, perhaps due to a read error. The chain uses TRBV27 and TRBJ2-1; unclear D gene. The length of the CDR3 is 12 residues. The germline V gene has CDR1 MNHEY and CDR2 SMNVEV (reference sequence). The CDR3 DNA follows: TGCGCCAGCAGCTTGACGGGCAATGAGCAGTTCTTC. Protein sequence: CASSLTGNEQFF.